The source of this T cell receptor beta chain is a study of graft-versus-host responses after intestinal transplantation. Clones were sequenced by immunoSEQ multiplex PCR, and TCRdb holds only the in-frame ones, with some missing. The sample yields about 24,000 clones, over 75% seen once. The CDR3 totals 14 residues. V lost 1 base and J 6 bases, leaving 13 bases between the germline ends. The germline gives CDR1 PRHDT, CDR2 FYEKMQ (reference sequence). The starting material was PBMCs, obtained 463 days after intestinal transplant. The clonotype comes from a human patient who received an intestinal transplant, so some T cells may come from the graft donor. V and J are TRBV13 and TRBJ2-7, with D perhaps TRBD1 or TRBD2 (5 bases each). CDR3 loop: CASSLEGPGPEQYF. The CDR3 DNA is TGTGCCAGCAGCTTAGAAGGTCCGGGGCCCGAGCAGTACTTC.